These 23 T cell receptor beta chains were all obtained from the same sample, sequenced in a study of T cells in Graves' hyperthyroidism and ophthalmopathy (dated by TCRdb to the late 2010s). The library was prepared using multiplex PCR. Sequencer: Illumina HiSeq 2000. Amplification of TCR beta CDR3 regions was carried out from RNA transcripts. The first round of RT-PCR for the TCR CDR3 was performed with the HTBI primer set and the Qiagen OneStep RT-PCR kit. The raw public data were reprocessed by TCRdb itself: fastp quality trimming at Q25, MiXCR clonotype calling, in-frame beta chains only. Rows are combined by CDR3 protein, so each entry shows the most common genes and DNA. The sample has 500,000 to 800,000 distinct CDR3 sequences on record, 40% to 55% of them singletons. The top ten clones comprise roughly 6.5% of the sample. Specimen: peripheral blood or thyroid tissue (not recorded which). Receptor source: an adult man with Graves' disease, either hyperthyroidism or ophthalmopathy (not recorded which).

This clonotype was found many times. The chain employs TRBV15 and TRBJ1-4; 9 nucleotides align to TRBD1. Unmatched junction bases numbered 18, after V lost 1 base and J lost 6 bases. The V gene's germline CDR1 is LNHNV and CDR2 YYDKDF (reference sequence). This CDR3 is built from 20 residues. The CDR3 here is CATSRVRVGDRELWHEKLFF. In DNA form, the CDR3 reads TGTGCCACCAGCAGAGTTCGCGTTGGGGACAGGGAGCTTTGGCATGAAAAACTGTTTTTT. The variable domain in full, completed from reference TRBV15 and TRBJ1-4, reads DAMVIQNPRYQVTQFGKPVTLSCSQTLNHNVMYWYQQKSSQAPKLLFHYYDKDFNNEADTPDNFQSRRPNTSFCFLDIRSPGLGDTAMYLCATSRVRVGDRELWHEKLFFGSGTQLSVL.

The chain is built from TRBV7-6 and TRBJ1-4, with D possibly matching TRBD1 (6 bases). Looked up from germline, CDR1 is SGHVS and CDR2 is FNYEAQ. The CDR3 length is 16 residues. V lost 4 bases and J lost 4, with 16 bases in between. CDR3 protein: CASSSNRATNNEKLFF. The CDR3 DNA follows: TGTGCCAGCAGCTCAAACAGGGCAACTAATAATGAAAAACTGTTTTTT.

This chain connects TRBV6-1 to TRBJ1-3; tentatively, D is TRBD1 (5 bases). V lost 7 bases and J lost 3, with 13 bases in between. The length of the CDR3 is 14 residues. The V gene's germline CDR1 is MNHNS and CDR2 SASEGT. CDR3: CASTIGTYGNTIYF. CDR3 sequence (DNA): TGTGCCAGCACCATCGGGACCTATGGAAACACCATATATTTT.

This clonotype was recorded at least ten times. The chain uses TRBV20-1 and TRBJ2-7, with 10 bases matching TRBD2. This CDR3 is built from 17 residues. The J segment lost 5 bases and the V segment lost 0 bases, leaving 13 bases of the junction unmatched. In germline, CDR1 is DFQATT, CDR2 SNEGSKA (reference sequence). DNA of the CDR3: TGCAGTGCTAGAGATCCCCTCCTGAGCGGGAGGGGCAACGAGCAGTACTTC. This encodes CSARDPLLSGRGNEQYF.

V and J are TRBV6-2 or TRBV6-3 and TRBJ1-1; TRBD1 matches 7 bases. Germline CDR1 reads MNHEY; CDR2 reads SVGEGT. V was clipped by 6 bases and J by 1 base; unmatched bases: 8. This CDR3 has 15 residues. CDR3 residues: CASSIDRAPNTEAFF. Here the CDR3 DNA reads TGTGCCAGCAGCATCGACAGGGCTCCGAACACTGAAGCTTTCTTT.

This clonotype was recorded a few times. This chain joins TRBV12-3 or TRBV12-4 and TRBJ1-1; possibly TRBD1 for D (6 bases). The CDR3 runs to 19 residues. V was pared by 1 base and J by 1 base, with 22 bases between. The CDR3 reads CASSLGQGRGVFTNTEAFF. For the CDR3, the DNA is TGTGCCAGCAGTTTAGGGCAGGGAAGGGGGGTTTTCACGAACACTGAAGCTTTCTTT.

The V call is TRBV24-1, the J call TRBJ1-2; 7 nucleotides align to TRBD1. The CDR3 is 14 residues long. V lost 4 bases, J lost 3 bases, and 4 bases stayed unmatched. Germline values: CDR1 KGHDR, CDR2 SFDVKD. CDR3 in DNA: TGTGCCACCAGTGACTACACAGGGGACTATGGCTACACCTTC. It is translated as CATSDYTGDYGYTF.

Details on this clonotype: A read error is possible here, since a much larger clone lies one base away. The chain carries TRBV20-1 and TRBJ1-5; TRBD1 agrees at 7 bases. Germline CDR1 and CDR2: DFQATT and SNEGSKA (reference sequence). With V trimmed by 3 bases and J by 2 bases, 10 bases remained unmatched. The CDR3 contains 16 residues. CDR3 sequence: CSARDRSRPGNQPQHF. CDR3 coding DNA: TGCAGTGCTAGGGACAGGTCTCGACCAGGCAATCAGCCCCAGCATTTT.

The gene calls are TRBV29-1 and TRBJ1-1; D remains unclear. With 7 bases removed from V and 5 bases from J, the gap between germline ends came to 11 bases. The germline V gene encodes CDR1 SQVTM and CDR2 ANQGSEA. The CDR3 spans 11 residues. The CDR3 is CSALLWTEAFF. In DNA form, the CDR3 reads TGCAGCGCACTACTGTGGACTGAAGCTTTCTTT.

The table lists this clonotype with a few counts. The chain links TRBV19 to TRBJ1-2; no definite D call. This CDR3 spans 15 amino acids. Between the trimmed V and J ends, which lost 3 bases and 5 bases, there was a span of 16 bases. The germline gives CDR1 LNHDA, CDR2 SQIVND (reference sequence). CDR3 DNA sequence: TGTGCCAGTAGTATCTTCGAGCGACCGACGTATGGCTACACCTTC. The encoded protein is CASSIFERPTYGYTF.

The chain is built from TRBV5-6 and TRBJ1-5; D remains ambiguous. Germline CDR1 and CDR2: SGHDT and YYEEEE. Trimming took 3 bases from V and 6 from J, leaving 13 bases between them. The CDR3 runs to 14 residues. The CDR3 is CASSSQLRVQPQHF. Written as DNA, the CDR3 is TGTGCCAGCAGCTCCCAGTTACGAGTTCAGCCCCAGCATTTT.

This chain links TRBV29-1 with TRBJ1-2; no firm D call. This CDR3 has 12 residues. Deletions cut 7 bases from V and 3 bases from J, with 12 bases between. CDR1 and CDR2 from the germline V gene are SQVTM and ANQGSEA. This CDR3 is CSGETWDYGYTF. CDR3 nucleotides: TGCAGCGGGGAAACGTGGGACTATGGCTACACCTTC.

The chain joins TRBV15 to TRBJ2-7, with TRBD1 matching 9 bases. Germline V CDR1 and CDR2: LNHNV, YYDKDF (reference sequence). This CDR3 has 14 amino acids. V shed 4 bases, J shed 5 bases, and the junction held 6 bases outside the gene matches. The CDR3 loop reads CATSTGTGLDEQYF. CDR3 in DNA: TGTGCCACCAGCACCGGGACAGGGCTGGACGAGCAGTACTTC. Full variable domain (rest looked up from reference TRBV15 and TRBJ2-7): DAMVIQNPRYQVTQFGKPVTLSCSQTLNHNVMYWYQQKSSQAPKLLFHYYDKDFNNEADTPDNFQSRRPNTSFCFLDIRSPGLGDTAMYLCATSTGTGLDEQYFGPGTRLTVT.

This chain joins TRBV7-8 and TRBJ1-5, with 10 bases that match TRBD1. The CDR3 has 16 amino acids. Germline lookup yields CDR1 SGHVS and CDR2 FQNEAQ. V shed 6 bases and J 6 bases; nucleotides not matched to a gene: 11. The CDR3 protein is CASSDWTGGAVQPQHF. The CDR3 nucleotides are TGTGCCAGCAGTGATTGGACAGGGGGGGCGGTTCAGCCCCAGCATTTT.

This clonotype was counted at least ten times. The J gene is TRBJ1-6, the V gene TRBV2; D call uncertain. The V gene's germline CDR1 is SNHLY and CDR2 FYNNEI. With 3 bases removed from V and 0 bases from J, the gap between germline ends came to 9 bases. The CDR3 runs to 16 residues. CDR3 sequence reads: CASSEGRSSYNSPLHF. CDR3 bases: TGTGCCAGCAGTGAGGGCAGAAGCTCCTATAATTCACCCCTCCACTTT.

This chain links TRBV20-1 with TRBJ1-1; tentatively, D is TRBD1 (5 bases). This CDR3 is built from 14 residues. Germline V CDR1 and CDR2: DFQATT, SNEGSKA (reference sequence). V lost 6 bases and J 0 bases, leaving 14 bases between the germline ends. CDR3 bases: TGCAGTGCAGGGGCGGGTCACATGAACACTGAAGCTTTCTTT. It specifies CSAGAGHMNTEAFF.

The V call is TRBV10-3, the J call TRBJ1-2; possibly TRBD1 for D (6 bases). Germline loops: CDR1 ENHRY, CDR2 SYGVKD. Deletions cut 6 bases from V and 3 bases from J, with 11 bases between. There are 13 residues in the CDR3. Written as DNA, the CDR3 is TGTGCCATCAGGGACAGCGAATACTATGGCTACACCTTC. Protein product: CAIRDSEYYGYTF.

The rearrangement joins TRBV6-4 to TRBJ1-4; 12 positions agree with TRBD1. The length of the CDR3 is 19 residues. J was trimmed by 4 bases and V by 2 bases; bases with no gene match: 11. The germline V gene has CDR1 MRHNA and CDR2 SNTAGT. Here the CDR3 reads CASSDLGTGGGHLNEKLFF. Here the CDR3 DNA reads TGTGCCAGCAGTGACCTTGGGACAGGGGGCGGCCACCTTAATGAAAAACTGTTTTTT.

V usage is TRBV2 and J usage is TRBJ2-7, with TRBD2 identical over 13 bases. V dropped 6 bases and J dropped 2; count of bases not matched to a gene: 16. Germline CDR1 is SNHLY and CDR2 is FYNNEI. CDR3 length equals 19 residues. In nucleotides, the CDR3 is TGTGCCAGCAGCACCACACCCGGACTAGCGGGAGAGGCAGCCTACGAGCAGTACTTC. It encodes CASSTTPGLAGEAAYEQYF. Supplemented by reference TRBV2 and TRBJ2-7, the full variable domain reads EPEVTQTPSHQVTQMGQEVILRCVPISNHLYFYWYRQILGQKVEFLVSFYNNEISEKSEIFDDQFSVERPDGSNFTLKIRSTKLEDSAMYFCASSTTPGLAGEAAYEQYFGPGTRLTVT.

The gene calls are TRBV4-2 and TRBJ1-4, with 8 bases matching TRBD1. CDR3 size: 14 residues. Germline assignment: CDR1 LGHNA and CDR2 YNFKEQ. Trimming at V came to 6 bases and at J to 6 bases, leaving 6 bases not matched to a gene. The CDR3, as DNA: TGTGCCAGCAGTCGGACAGGGAGAGATGAAAAACTGTTTTTT. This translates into CASSRTGRDEKLFF.

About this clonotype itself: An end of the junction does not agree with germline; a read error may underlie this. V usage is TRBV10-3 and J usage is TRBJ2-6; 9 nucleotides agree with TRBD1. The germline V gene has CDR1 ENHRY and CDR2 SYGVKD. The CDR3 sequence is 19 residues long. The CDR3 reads CASSYPGQGGFSGANVLTF. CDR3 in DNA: TGTGCCAGCAGTTACCCGGGACAGGGTGGATTCTCTGGGGCCAACGTCCTGACTTTC.

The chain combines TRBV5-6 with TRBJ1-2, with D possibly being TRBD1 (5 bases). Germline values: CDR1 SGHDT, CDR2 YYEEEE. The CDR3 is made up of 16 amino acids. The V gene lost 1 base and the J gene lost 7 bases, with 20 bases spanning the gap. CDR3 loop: CASSLREQGGLSGYTF. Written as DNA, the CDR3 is TGTGCCAGCAGCTTGAGGGAGCAGGGTGGATTGAGTGGCTACACCTTC.

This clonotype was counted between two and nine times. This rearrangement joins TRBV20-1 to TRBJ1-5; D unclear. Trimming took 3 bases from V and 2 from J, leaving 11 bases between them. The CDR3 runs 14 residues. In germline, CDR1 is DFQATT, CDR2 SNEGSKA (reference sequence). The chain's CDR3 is CSASSPGRNQPQHF. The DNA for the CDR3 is TGCAGTGCTAGCTCCCCCGGCCGCAATCAGCCCCAGCATTTT.